This T cell receptor beta chain was profiled in a study of post-analysis software for immune sequencing data (dated by TCRdb to the mid-2010s). For the study in its entirety: Relapsing-remitting, secondary progressive and progressive-relapsing multiple sclerosis were recorded as disease courses, and subtype annotation was lacking for some patients. A subset of samples was prepared in parallel using single-end sample barcoding, then pooled and co-amplified after Illumina adapter ligation. Patient repertoires were compared against some twelve previously published healthy control repertoires from donors aged 6 to 25 years.

Beyond this particular receptor, the publication reports: Multiple sclerosis patients had significantly lower normalized Chao1 diversity than controls, a result that suggests substantial peripheral T-cell clonal expansion. Direct clustering with F measure revealed strong co-clustering of samples prepared in the same batch, which led to a batch-effect correction. The control group was slightly older than the multiple sclerosis patient group. Patients showed significantly higher frequencies than controls for about 5 TRBV segments, among them TRBV5-6, TRBV5-1 and TRBV20-1.

Libraries were constructed by PCR. For sequencing, an Illumina HiSeq 2500 was employed. Unique molecular identifiers were incorporated into TCR beta cDNA libraries to reduce PCR and sequencing biases. Every 1 to 10 million input T cells yielded approximately 500,000 cDNA molecules, meaning each molecule approximated one T cell. The patient libraries were prepared and sequenced with the same protocol used for the earlier healthy control dataset. Samples belonging to the same batch were prepared together, multiplexed and sequenced on a shared HiSeq lane. The study's processing was this. MIGEC was used to process the raw barcoded reads, and molecular identifier groups with only a single read were discarded before consensus assembly and CDR3 extraction. Clonotype tables were post-analysed with VDJtools, normalizing diversity by down-sampling all datasets to the smallest sample size. To correct batch-related cross-sample contamination, repertoire overlap clustering matched CDR3 amino acid sequences but not nucleotide sequences. TCRdb passed the public sequencing reads through fastp at Q25 and MiXCR, retaining productive beta sequences. Entries that share a CDR3 protein sequence are merged under the most common genes and DNA. TCRdb assigned the V and J calls; the authors' analysis was not used. The sample data list hundreds of thousands of distinct CDR3 sequences, and around 27% of these were observed just once. The top ten clonotypes cover approximately 0.55% of the sample.

This clonotype was seen more than once but under ten times. Its antigen remains undetermined. The limits of the CDR3 on the DNA are not certain, so only TCRdb's listed CDR3 is given. CDR1 and CDR2 were assigned from the germline V gene as MGHDK and SYGVNS. The CDR3 measures 13 amino acids from cysteine to phenylalanine. To demonstrate the VDJtools post-analysis software, TCR beta repertoires were profiled from the peripheral blood of about 14 young patients with multiple sclerosis. The multiple sclerosis patients were children and adolescents between 6 and 15 years of age. The clonotype was recovered from a girl aged 5 to 17 with multiple sclerosis. Sequencing input: blood. Here the chain combines TRBV25-1 and TRBJ2-1; no DNA check was done on the table's D call, TRBD2. The CDR3 region: CASSEWARGSMFF.